The clone carrying this TCR beta chain has a handful of counts. Its matching antigen is unknown. Roughly three months, about 14 weeks, into antiretroviral therapy, follow-up blood was collected. No cell fractionation was done, so the repertoire covers all unsorted peripheral blood T cells. About 540 ng RNA was reverse transcribed with alpha and beta constant-region primers. Alpha and beta chain libraries were made separately by chain-specific third strand synthesis with multiplexing indices. Each CDR3 protein gets one entry after TCRdb re-called the 5' RACE reads with MiXCR. The sample records a few thousand distinct CDR3 sequences, 25% to 30% being singletons. This record belongs to a study of HIV-infected patients and healthy controls. Notes on the study in general: The study did not determine the donors' HLA types.

The length of the CDR3 is 14 residues. V lost 5 bases, J lost 1 base, and 14 bases lay in between. In germline, CDR1 is SQVTM, CDR2 ANQGSEA. The input for sequencing was blood, taken during antiretroviral therapy. The clonotype comes from an adult with HIV infection. The V call is TRBV29-1, the J call TRBJ1-1; possibly TRBD1 for D (6 bases). The DNA of the CDR3 is TGCAGCGTTTTAAGACAGGAGACGAACACTGAAGCTTTCTTT. Translated, it gives CSVLRQETNTEAFF.